Listed below are T cell receptor beta chains from one sample, sequenced in a study of blood T cell repertoires in COVID-19. The protocol was immunoSEQ multiplex PCR, while the TCRdb copy is restricted to in-frame clones and leaves out a portion. The sample gives over 200,000 clones, roughly 80% of which show up once; approximately 4.7% is in the top ten. Sample: peripheral blood. The receptors shown here come from a man aged 45-65 years with active or convalescent COVID-19. The CDR3 runs from the conserved cysteine through the conserved F or W. The D gene is left open where the match is weak. Clone sizes are given selectively: once, few, many, or a class where the clone is expanded.

abundance	d_gene	len	v_gene	j_gene	CDR3nt	CDR3aa
.	TRBD1	16	TRBV5-6	TRBJ1-2	TGTGCCAGCAGCTTCGGGACAGGAGGTGGAACTATCGGCTACACCTTC	CASSFGTGGGTIGYTF
.	TRBD1	14	TRBV2	TRBJ1-3	TGTGCCAGCAGAGGGACAGGGTCTGGAAACACCATATATTTT	CASRGTGSGNTIYF
.	.	15	TRBV27	TRBJ2-1	TGTGCCAGCAGTGTCCTGGGACACTCCTACAATGAGCAGTTCTTC	CASSVLGHSYNEQFF
few	.	15	TRBV6-4	TRBJ1-2	TGTGCCAGCAGTGACTCGGCGGAAGGGGTCTATGGCTACACCTTC	CASSDSAEGVYGYTF
.	.	16	TRBV5-8	TRBJ2-7	TGTGCCAGCAGCTTGTTTAGGGGCCGGGTGAGGTACGAGCAGTACTTC	CASSLFRGRVRYEQYF
.	TRBD1	15	TRBV6-5	TRBJ2-1	TGTGCCACGTCACCTCCGGGACAGGGGACCTATGAGCAGTTCTTC	CATSPPGQGTYEQFF
.	TRBD1	14	TRBV15	TRBJ2-2	TGTGCCACCAGAGGCAGGGGGCATACCGGGGAGCTGTTTTTT	CATRGRGHTGELFF
.	.	16	TRBV18	TRBJ1-3	TGTGCCAGCTCACCCCTTGGAGGAAGCTCTGGAAACACCATATATTTT	CASSPLGGSSGNTIYF
once	.	17	TRBV24-1	TRBJ1-5	TGTGCCACCAGTGAAGGGGTTTGGGGGGGTAAATGGCAGCCCCAGCATTTT	CATSEGVWGGKWQPQHF
.	TRBD1	13	TRBV13	TRBJ1-2	TGTGCCAGCAGGGTAGGGGGCGCTGTGAGCTACACCTTC	CASRVGGAVSYTF
.	.	13	TRBV19	TRBJ1-1	TGTGCCAGTAGGGGACACCTGAACACTGAAGCTTTCTTT	CASRGHLNTEAFF
.	.	15	TRBV6-5	TRBJ2-7	TGTGCCAGCAGTTACTCGCAGGGGTGGGCCTACGAGCAGTACTTC	CASSYSQGWAYEQYF
.	.	13	TRBV12-3/TRBV12-4	TRBJ2-5	TGTGCCAGCAGTTTTAAGCGACGAGAGACCCAGTACTTC	CASSFKRRETQYF
.	TRBD1	14	TRBV27	TRBJ2-7	TGTGCCAGCAGTTTTGGTAAGGGGGCGGTCGAGCAGTACTTC	CASSFGKGAVEQYF
.	.	14	TRBV30	TRBJ1-2	TGTGCCTGGACCCACGTCACACTTGGGCTTGGCTACACCTTC	CAWTHVTLGLGYTF
.	.	15	TRBV21-1	TRBJ1-2	TGTGCCAGCAGCCACCCCGACAGGCGTAACTATGGCTACACCTTC	CASSHPDRRNYGYTF
.	.	11	TRBV2	TRBJ1-2	TGTGCCAGCAGTCGGGGAGGCGGCTACACCTTC	CASSRGGGYTF
once	.	15	TRBV5-4	TRBJ1-2	TGTGCCAGCAGCCCCAGGTCCGGAGGGAACTATGGCTACACCTTC	CASSPRSGGNYGYTF
.	TRBD1	12	TRBV30	TRBJ2-7	TGTGCCGTCGGACAGGTCGCCAACGAGCAGTACTTC	CAVGQVANEQYF
.	TRBD1	16	TRBV7-3	TRBJ1-5	TGTGCCAGCAGCCCCCTGACAGGGAATAGCAATCAGCCCCAGCATTTT	CASSPLTGNSNQPQHF
.	.	15	TRBV5-1	TRBJ1-2	TGCGCCAGCAGCCAAATGGGGCCACCTAACTATGGCTACACCTTC	CASSQMGPPNYGYTF
.	.	16	TRBV14	TRBJ1-2	TGTGCCAGCAGCCGAAGATCGGACAGAACTAACTATGGCTACACCTTC	CASSRRSDRTNYGYTF
.	TRBD2	11	TRBV5-6	TRBJ2-7	TGTGCCAGCAACTGGGGAGGGGAGCAGTACTTC	CASNWGGEQYF
.	TRBD2	13	TRBV30	TRBJ2-3	TGTGCCTGGACTAGCGGGCGCACAGATACGCAGTATTTT	CAWTSGRTDTQYF
.	.	15	TRBV5-4	TRBJ1-2	TGTGCCAGCAGCCGACGGTGGGGGCCCTCAAATGGCTACACCTTC	CASSRRWGPSNGYTF
.	.	14	TRBV19	TRBJ1-5	TGTGCCAGTAGCCGGGGGGGGGCGAGGCAGCCCCAGCATTTT	CASSRGGARQPQHF
.	TRBD1	16	TRBV3-1/TRBV3-2	TRBJ2-7	TGTGCCAGCAGCCAACACTCCGGGACAGGGGATGGCGAGCAGTACTTC	CASSQHSGTGDGEQYF
.	.	13	TRBV11-2	TRBJ1-2	TGTGCCAGCAGCTTAGCAGGGGACTATGGCTACACCTTC	CASSLAGDYGYTF
.	TRBD2	16	TRBV6-2/TRBV6-3	TRBJ2-3	TGTGCCAGCAGTCGGAGACTAGCGGGGGACACAGATACGCAGTATTTT	CASSRRLAGDTDTQYF
.	TRBD2	15	TRBV5-6	TRBJ2-2	TGTGCCAGCAGCCCGGGACTAGCGGGACGGAGGGAGCTGTTTTTT	CASSPGLAGRRELFF
.	.	14	TRBV6-2/TRBV6-3	TRBJ1-5	TGTGCCAGCAGTTACAGGACAGTCAATCAGCCCCAGCATTTT	CASSYRTVNQPQHF
.	TRBD1	15	TRBV5-6	TRBJ1-2	TGTGCCAGCAGCGTCCGGGACAGGGGACTTTATGGCTACACCTTC	CASSVRDRGLYGYTF
.	.	15	TRBV7-9	TRBJ2-2	TGTGCCAGCAGCTTGGAAGGGACAATCACCGGGGAGCTGTTTTTT	CASSLEGTITGELFF
once	TRBD2	15	TRBV5-1	TRBJ2-1	TGCGCCAGCAGCTTGGAGGTAGCGGGGGTCAATGAGCAGTTCTTC	CASSLEVAGVNEQFF
.	.	15	TRBV5-4	TRBJ2-3	TGTGCCAGCAGCTTGGTTGGCGGGATGACAGATACGCAGTATTTT	CASSLVGGMTDTQYF
.	TRBD1	17	TRBV4-2	TRBJ1-4	TGTGCCAGCAGCCCCTCAGACCCGGGACAGGTTAATGAAAAACTGTTTTTT	CASSPSDPGQVNEKLFF
few	.	12	TRBV29-1	TRBJ1-2	TGCAGCGTTGAAGAGCGGCAGTATGGCTACACCTTC	CSVEERQYGYTF
.	.	13	TRBV27	TRBJ1-2	TGTGCCAGCAGTTCCCTAGGACTGGAAGGCTACACCTTC	CASSSLGLEGYTF
.	TRBD1	16	TRBV5-1	TRBJ1-6	TGCGCCAGCAGCTTGGGACAGGGCCCAAATAATTCACCCCTCCACTTT	CASSLGQGPNNSPLHF
.	TRBD2	14	TRBV2	TRBJ2-3	TGTGCCAGCAAACGTAGCGGGGGCACAGATACGCAGTATTTT	CASKRSGGTDTQYF
.	TRBD1	13	TRBV4-3	TRBJ2-1	TGCGCCAGCAGCCAGCGACAGGGAACCCAGCAGTTCTTC	CASSQRQGTQQFF
.	.	14	TRBV7-9	TRBJ1-2	TGTGCCAGCAGCTTAGCGCCGGCTAACTATGGCTACACCTTC	CASSLAPANYGYTF
.	.	12	TRBV30	TRBJ1-2	TGTGCCTGGAGTGTAACGGACTATGGCTACACCTTC	CAWSVTDYGYTF
.	TRBD2	14	TRBV7-2	TRBJ2-3	TGTGCCGGGGCTAGCGGGACTCGCACAGATACGCAGTATTTT	CAGASGTRTDTQYF
.	TRBD1	15	TRBV5-6	TRBJ2-7	TGTGCCAGCAGCTTTGACAGGGGCCTGTCCTACGAGCAGTACTTC	CASSFDRGLSYEQYF
once	.	15	TRBV3-1/TRBV3-2	TRBJ1-6	TGTGCCAGCAGCCAAGGGGCAGGACAAAATTCACCCCTCCACTTT	CASSQGAGQNSPLHF
.	TRBD1	15	TRBV6-5	TRBJ1-3	TGTGCCAGTGGCCAGGGGGAGATAGGTGGAAACACCATATATTTT	CASGQGEIGGNTIYF
.	.	14	TRBV2	TRBJ1-2	TGTGCCAGCAGTGCACGGGATTTTGCCGCGGGCTACACCTTC	CASSARDFAAGYTF
once	.	16	TRBV2	TRBJ2-1	TGTGCCAGCAGTGAACTACCGGGACATTACTACAATGAGCAGTTCTTC	CASSELPGHYYNEQFF
.	TRBD2	16	TRBV9	TRBJ2-4	TGTGCCAGCAGCCCCCGGGGGGGGTTAGCAAAAAACATTCAGTACTTC	CASSPRGGLAKNIQYF
.	.	14	TRBV27	TRBJ2-7	TGTGCCAGCAGCTTATCATACAGCTCCTACGAGCAGTACTTC	CASSLSYSSYEQYF
.	.	14	TRBV4-3	TRBJ1-1	TGCGCCAGCAGCCAAGAAGCGAACCAGGGTGAAGCTTTCTTT	CASSQEANQGEAFF
.	TRBD2	16	TRBV27	TRBJ2-3	TGTGCCAGCAGTGGGGGACTAGCGGGGCGCACAGATACGCAGTATTTT	CASSGGLAGRTDTQYF